This TCR beta chain was sequenced during a study of cytomegalovirus exposure and HLA in healthy donors. Findings and limits, study-wide: Later, an analysis found that common viral pathogens appeared to be linked with several of the most significant clusters. The dataset shows that most TCR sequences were rare, while some public TCRs occurred in many donors. Accurate prediction of HLA-A and HLA-B alleles (for most subjects) was reportedly achieved from TCR beta sequences.

This clone was recorded once. Antigen unknown. Primers for the PCR totalled 60 Vbeta and 13 Jbeta. The data were produced by immunoSEQ multiplex PCR, yet TCRdb's version contains in-frame clones alone and is incomplete. The data show 240,000 or so clones, 70% to 90% seen once. V was trimmed by 4 bases and J by 3 bases, leaving 10 bases between them. CDR1 is SGHTA and CDR2 is FQGTGA in the germline V gene. This CDR3 region has 13 residues. The sample taken for sequencing was PBMCs. The chain carries TRBV7-3 and TRBJ2-7; possibly TRBD2 for D (6 bases). The sequence was collected from a woman in her fifties or sixties in good health and CMV-seropositive. In DNA, the CDR3 is TGTGCCAGCAGCTCGGGACTGAACTACGAGCAGTACTTC. The encoded protein is CASSSGLNYEQYF.